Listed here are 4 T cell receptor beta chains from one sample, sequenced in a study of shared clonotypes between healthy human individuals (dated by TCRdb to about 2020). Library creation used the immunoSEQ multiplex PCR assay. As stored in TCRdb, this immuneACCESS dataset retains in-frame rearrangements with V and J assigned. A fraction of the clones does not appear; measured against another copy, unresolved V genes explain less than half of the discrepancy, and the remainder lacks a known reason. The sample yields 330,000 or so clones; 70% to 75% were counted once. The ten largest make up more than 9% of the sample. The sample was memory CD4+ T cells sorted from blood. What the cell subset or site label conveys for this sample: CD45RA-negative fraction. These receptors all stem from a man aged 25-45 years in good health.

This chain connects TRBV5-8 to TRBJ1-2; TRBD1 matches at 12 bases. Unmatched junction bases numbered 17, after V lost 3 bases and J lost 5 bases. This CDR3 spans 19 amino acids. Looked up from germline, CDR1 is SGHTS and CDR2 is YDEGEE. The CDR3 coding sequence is TGTGCCAGCAGCTCCAATACCCCGGGACAGGGGGCGCCCATTTATGGCTACACCTTC. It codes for CASSSNTPGQGAPIYGYTF. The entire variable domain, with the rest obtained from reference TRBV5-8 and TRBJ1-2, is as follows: EAGVTQSPTHLIKTRGQQATLRCSPISGHTSVYWYQQALGLGLQFLLWYDEGEERNRGNFPPRFSGRQFPNYSSELNVNALELEDSALYLCASSSNTPGQGAPIYGYTFGSGTRLTVV.

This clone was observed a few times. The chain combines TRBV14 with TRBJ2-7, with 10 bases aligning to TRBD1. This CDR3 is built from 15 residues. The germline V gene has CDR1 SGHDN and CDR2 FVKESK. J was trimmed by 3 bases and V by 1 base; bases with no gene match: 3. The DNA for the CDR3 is TGTGCCAGCAGCCAAGCCGGGACAGGGGACTACGAGCAGTACTTC. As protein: CASSQAGTGDYEQYF.

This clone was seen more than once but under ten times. In DNA form, the CDR3 reads TGTGCCAGCTCCCCGGTTGGTGGGCCCCAGCATTTT. It specifies CASSPVGGPQHF. The chain uses TRBV7-9 and TRBJ1-5; D not certain. The CDR3 length is 12 residues. With 8 bases removed from V and 9 bases from J, the gap between germline ends came to 14 bases. Germline CDR1 is SEHNR and CDR2 is FQNEAQ (reference sequence).

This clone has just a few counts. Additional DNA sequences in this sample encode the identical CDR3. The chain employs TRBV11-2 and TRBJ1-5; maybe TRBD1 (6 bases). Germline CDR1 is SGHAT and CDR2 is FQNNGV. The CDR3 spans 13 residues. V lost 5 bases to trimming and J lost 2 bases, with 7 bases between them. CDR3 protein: CASSPGGNQPQHF. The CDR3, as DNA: TGTGCCAGCAGCCCAGGGGGCAATCAGCCCCAGCATTTT.